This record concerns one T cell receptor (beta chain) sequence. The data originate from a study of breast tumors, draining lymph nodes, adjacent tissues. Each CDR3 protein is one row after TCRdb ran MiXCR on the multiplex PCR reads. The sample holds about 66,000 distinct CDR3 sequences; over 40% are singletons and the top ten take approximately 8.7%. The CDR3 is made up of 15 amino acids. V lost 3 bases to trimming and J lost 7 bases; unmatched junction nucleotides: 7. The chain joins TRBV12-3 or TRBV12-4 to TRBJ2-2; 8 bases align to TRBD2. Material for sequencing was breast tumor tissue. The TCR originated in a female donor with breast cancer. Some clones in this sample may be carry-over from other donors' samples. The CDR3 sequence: CASSFSWGTSGELFF. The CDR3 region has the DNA TGTGCCAGCAGTTTCTCGTGGGGGACTAGCGGGGAGCTGTTTTTT.